The 5 T cell receptor beta chains below all came from one sample that was sequenced in a study of metastatic and nonmetastatic thyroid tumors. Using MiXCR, TCRdb re-called clones from the PCR reads. Of fewer than 35,000 clones listed, over 15% are singletons. None of the patients had undergone any treatment ahead of thyroid surgery. Material: blood. These receptors originate from a female donor with papillary thyroid cancer or a benign thyroid nodule (not recorded which). Some clones in this sample may be carry-over from other donors' samples.

By share, this clone counts as medium-sized (0.01 to 0.1%). The chain uses TRBV28 and TRBJ2-3, with D unresolved. Trimming left V 3 bases short and J 1 base short, with 8 bases between. The CDR3 covers 14 residues. Germline lookup yields CDR1 MDHEN and CDR2 SYDVKM. The CDR3 coding sequence is TGTGCCAGCAGTTTCGTCGCGGGCACAGATACGCAGTATTTT. As protein: CASSFVAGTDTQYF.

This clone was detected ten times or more. The gene calls are TRBV10-3 and TRBJ1-6; 7 bases are a match to TRBD1. The germline V gene has CDR1 ENHRY and CDR2 SYGVKD. V was pared by 4 bases and J by 15 bases, with 9 bases of the junction left unmatched. The CDR3 runs to 13 residues. CDR3 in amino acids: CAISAPGQLILHF. Written as DNA, the CDR3 is TGTGCCATCAGTGCCCCGGGACAGCTAATCCTCCACTTT.

This clone was found many times. The chain employs TRBV19 and TRBJ1-5; a weak D match, TRBD1 (6 bases). The CDR3 length is 16 residues. Trimming stripped 7 bases from V and 1 base from J, with 17 bases between. CDR1 LNHDA and CDR2 SQIVND come from the germline V gene (reference sequence). The CDR3 region has the DNA TGTGCCAGTAATCTCTCAGGGGTTCAAAGCAATCAGCCCCAGCATTTT. Translation gives CASNLSGVQSNQPQHF.

This clone was recorded many times. The V and J genes are TRBV2 and TRBJ1-5, with D uncertain. The CDR3 sequence is 13 residues long. The germline V gene has CDR1 SNHLY and CDR2 FYNNEI. Trimming cost V 6 bases and J 7 bases, with 13 bases left between them. CDR3 sequence (DNA): TGTGCCAGCAGCGCATCTGGCCTCCAGCCCCAGCATTTT. Protein product: CASSASGLQPQHF.

At least ten counts were recorded for this clone. The rearrangement joins TRBV6-1 to TRBJ2-5, with D tentatively TRBD2 (5 bases). This CDR3 is built from 15 residues. V was pared by 5 bases and J by 5 bases, with 18 bases between. The V gene's germline CDR1 is MNHNS and CDR2 SASEGT. In DNA form, the CDR3 reads TGTGCCAGCAGTTGGCCGGATCCAACGGGGGAGACCCAGTACTTC. It yields the protein CASSWPDPTGETQYF.